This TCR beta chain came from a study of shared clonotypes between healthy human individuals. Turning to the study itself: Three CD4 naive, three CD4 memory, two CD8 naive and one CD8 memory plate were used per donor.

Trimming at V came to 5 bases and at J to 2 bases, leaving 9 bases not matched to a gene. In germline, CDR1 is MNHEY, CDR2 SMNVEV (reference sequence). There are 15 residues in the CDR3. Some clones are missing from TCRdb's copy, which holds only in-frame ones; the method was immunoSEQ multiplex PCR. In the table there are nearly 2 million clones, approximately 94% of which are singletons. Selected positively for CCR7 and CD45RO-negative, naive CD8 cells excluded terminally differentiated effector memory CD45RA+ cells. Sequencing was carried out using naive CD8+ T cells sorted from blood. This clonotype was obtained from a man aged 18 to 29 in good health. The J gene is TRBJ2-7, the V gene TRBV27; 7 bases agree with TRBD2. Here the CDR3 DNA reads TGTGCCAGCAGTCATGGGGCGGGAGTACCCTACGAGCAGTACTTC. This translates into CASSHGAGVPYEQYF.